The rows below give T cell receptor beta chains drawn from one sample of a study of OX40 agonist ivuxolimab in advanced cancers. The table came from immunoSEQ multiplex PCR; TCRdb's copy has only in-frame clones and leaves some out. Of roughly 10,000 clones listed, more than 60% are singletons. The sample here was CD4+ or CD8+ T cells sorted from blood, taken in a trial of the OX40 agonist ivuxolimab. These receptors came from an adult with an advanced solid tumor such as melanoma, head and neck, liver or kidney cancer. Both conserved end residues are part of each CDR3. Fields, in order: CDR3 DNA, CDR3 protein, V gene, J gene, D gene, CDR3 length, clone size. The D gene is left open where the match is weak. Clone size is shown for a subset of rows, as once, few, many or a class of expanded clone.

DNA: TGTGCCAGAAGCTTTTGGCCGACAGGGCCAGGTCGATCTGGGGCCAACGTCCTGACTTTC
CDR3: CARSFWPTGPGRSGANVLTF
V: TRBV5-3
J: TRBJ2-6
D: TRBD1
length: 20
size: .

DNA: TGTGCCAGCAGTTTAGGTGGATCCACTGAAGCTTTCTTT
CDR3: CASSLGGSTEAFF
V: TRBV27
J: TRBJ1-1
D: .
length: 13
size: .

DNA: TGTGCCATCGGCCGGGACAGTAACTATGGCTACACCTTC
CDR3: CAIGRDSNYGYTF
V: TRBV10-3
J: TRBJ1-2
D: TRBD1
length: 13
size: .

DNA: TGTGCCAGCAGTAAGATCAGGGTCATGAACACTGAAGCTTTCTTT
CDR3: CASSKIRVMNTEAFF
V: TRBV11-1
J: TRBJ1-1
D: .
length: 15
size: .

DNA: TGTGCCACCAGCAGAGAGCCACAGGGGACCTACGAGCAGTACTTC
CDR3: CATSREPQGTYEQYF
V: TRBV15
J: TRBJ2-7
D: TRBD1
length: 15
size: .

DNA: TGTGCCAGCAGTGGGACAGGGAACTCCTACGAGCAGTACTTC
CDR3: CASSGTGNSYEQYF
V: TRBV6-5
J: TRBJ2-7
D: TRBD1
length: 14
size: .

DNA: TGTGCCACCAGCGAGATCAACGAGTATCAGCCCCAGCATTTT
CDR3: CATSEINEYQPQHF
V: TRBV15
J: TRBJ1-5
D: .
length: 14
size: large

DNA: TGCGCCAGCAGCAGCCAAACCAGTAATGAAGCTTTCTTT
CDR3: CASSSQTSNEAFF
V: TRBV5-1
J: TRBJ1-1
D: .
length: 13
size: few

DNA: TGTGCCAGCAGCTTGGTGCCAGGGAGCAATCAGCCCCAGCATTTT
CDR3: CASSLVPGSNQPQHF
V: TRBV5-4
J: TRBJ1-5
D: .
length: 15
size: few

DNA: TGTGCCAGCAGCCAGAACTACGAGCAGTACTTC
CDR3: CASSQNYEQYF
V: TRBV14
J: TRBJ2-7
D: .
length: 11
size: .

DNA: TGTGCCAGTCGGGAGGGTGCAGATACGCAGTATTTT
CDR3: CASREGADTQYF
V: TRBV19
J: TRBJ2-3
D: TRBD2
length: 12
size: .

DNA: TGTGCCAGCAGCCAAGCCGGGACGGTCTACGAGCAGTACTTC
CDR3: CASSQAGTVYEQYF
V: TRBV14
J: TRBJ2-7
D: .
length: 14
size: .

DNA: TGTGCCAGCAGCCGGTCAACGCCCGTGAGGGAGACGGACGAGCAGTACTTC
CDR3: CASSRSTPVRETDEQYF
V: TRBV5-5
J: TRBJ2-7
D: .
length: 17
size: .

DNA: TGTGCCAGCAGCTTAGCGTCCCTAGCGGGGGTGGATACGCAGTATTTT
CDR3: CASSLASLAGVDTQYF
V: TRBV7-9
J: TRBJ2-3
D: TRBD2
length: 16
size: .

DNA: TGTGCCAGCAGTGACGGCGGGGGGGCCGGTGAGCAGTTCTTC
CDR3: CASSDGGGAGEQFF
V: TRBV6-4
J: TRBJ2-1
D: TRBD2
length: 14
size: large

DNA: TGTGCCAGTAGTATCGGGACTAGCGGTTTAGAGCAGTACTTC
CDR3: CASSIGTSGLEQYF
V: TRBV19
J: TRBJ2-5
D: TRBD2
length: 14
size: .

DNA: TGTGCCAGCAGTTACTCCCCAGCTGAAGCTTTCTTT
CDR3: CASSYSPAEAFF
V: TRBV6-6
J: TRBJ1-1
D: .
length: 12
size: .

DNA: TGTGCCAGCCTGGACAGGGAGGAGACCCAGTACTTC
CDR3: CASLDREETQYF
V: TRBV28
J: TRBJ2-5
D: TRBD1
length: 12
size: .

DNA: TGTGCCAGCAGCTCGGTCCGGGTGCACTACGAGCAGTACTTC
CDR3: CASSSVRVHYEQYF
V: TRBV27
J: TRBJ2-7
D: .
length: 14
size: .

DNA: TGTGCCAGCTGGGGAGACCACAATGAGCAGTTCTTC
CDR3: CASWGDHNEQFF
V: TRBV6-1
J: TRBJ2-1
D: .
length: 12
size: .

DNA: TGTGCCACCAAGCTGGTAGGTGCAAACACTGAAGCTTTCTTT
CDR3: CATKLVGANTEAFF
V: TRBV15
J: TRBJ1-1
D: .
length: 14
size: .

DNA: TGCGCCAGCAGCCAAGATCTTACTAGCGGGACCCTCCACTACGAGCAGTACTTC
CDR3: CASSQDLTSGTLHYEQYF
V: TRBV4-3
J: TRBJ2-7
D: TRBD2
length: 18
size: .

DNA: TGCGCCAGCAGCTTTCAACAGGGGGCCACCGGGGAGCTGTTTTTT
CDR3: CASSFQQGATGELFF
V: TRBV5-1
J: TRBJ2-2
D: TRBD1
length: 15
size: .

DNA: TGTGCCAGCAGCCGAGTCGACAGCACAGATACGCAGTATTTT
CDR3: CASSRVDSTDTQYF
V: TRBV7-9
J: TRBJ2-3
D: .
length: 14
size: .

DNA: TGTGCCAGCAGCTTAATGGCTAACTCCTACAATGAGCAGTTCTTC
CDR3: CASSLMANSYNEQFF
V: TRBV7-6
J: TRBJ2-1
D: .
length: 15
size: .

DNA: TGTGCCAGCAGTCCCCTCGGACTAGCGGGAGCTGATACGCAGTATTTT
CDR3: CASSPLGLAGADTQYF
V: TRBV27
J: TRBJ2-3
D: TRBD2
length: 16
size: .

DNA: TGTGCCAGCAGTTTAGATGCGCTAACCTTCTCTGGGGCCAACGTCCTGACTTTC
CDR3: CASSLDALTFSGANVLTF
V: TRBV27
J: TRBJ2-6
D: .
length: 18
size: .

DNA: TGTGCCTGGAGTGTGGGACAGGGGGATGGCTACACCTTC
CDR3: CAWSVGQGDGYTF
V: TRBV30
J: TRBJ1-2
D: TRBD1
length: 13
size: .

DNA: TGTGCCAGCACCGGCGGCCCAAATGAAAAACTGTTTTTT
CDR3: CASTGGPNEKLFF
V: TRBV2
J: TRBJ1-4
D: .
length: 13
size: .

DNA: TGTGCCAGCAGCTTAGATGTACAGAACGGTCAGCCCCAGCATTTT
CDR3: CASSLDVQNGQPQHF
V: TRBV11-2
J: TRBJ1-5
D: .
length: 15
size: .

DNA: TGTGCCAGCAGTAGAGTAGCGGGCCCGACCTACGAGCAGTACTTC
CDR3: CASSRVAGPTYEQYF
V: TRBV7-2
J: TRBJ2-7
D: TRBD2
length: 15
size: few

DNA: TGTGCCAGCAGCCAGAACGCTCAGGGGGCCGGAGAGACCCAGTACTTC
CDR3: CASSQNAQGAGETQYF
V: TRBV4-2
J: TRBJ2-5
D: TRBD1
length: 16
size: .

DNA: TGTGCCAGCAGTTTAGTGGTAGCGGATTTCTACAATGAGCAGTTCTTC
CDR3: CASSLVVADFYNEQFF
V: TRBV28
J: TRBJ2-1
D: .
length: 16
size: medium-sized

DNA: TGTGCCTGGGAGTTTGCGGGACACCCTTTTTGGGACACTGAAGCTTTCTTT
CDR3: CAWEFAGHPFWDTEAFF
V: TRBV30
J: TRBJ1-1
D: .
length: 17
size: .

DNA: TGTGCCAGCAGTTTAACTCCGAACACCGGGGAGCTGTTTTTT
CDR3: CASSLTPNTGELFF
V: TRBV27
J: TRBJ2-2
D: .
length: 14
size: once

DNA: TGTGCCAGCGGGGTAGGCTCCTACAATGAGCAGTTCTTC
CDR3: CASGVGSYNEQFF
V: TRBV7-9
J: TRBJ2-1
D: .
length: 13
size: few

DNA: TGTGCCAGCTCACCCTCGGGACAGGGGGCGGGAGAGCAGTACTTC
CDR3: CASSPSGQGAGEQYF
V: TRBV14
J: TRBJ2-7
D: TRBD1
length: 15
size: few

DNA: TGTGCCAGCAGTGACTCGGGGGGTTCTGGGGCCAACGTCCTGACTTTC
CDR3: CASSDSGGSGANVLTF
V: TRBV6-4
J: TRBJ2-6
D: .
length: 16
size: few

DNA: TGTGCCAGCAGTCCCCTCCGGGACAGCCCTCCCTATGGCTACACCTTC
CDR3: CASSPLRDSPPYGYTF
V: TRBV27
J: TRBJ1-2
D: TRBD1
length: 16
size: .

DNA: TGCGCCAGCAGCCAAGTTCGTGGGACTGAAGCTTTCTTT
CDR3: CASSQVRGTEAFF
V: TRBV4-1
J: TRBJ1-1
D: .
length: 13
size: few

DNA: TGTGCCAGCAGTTCCCTAGCGGGAGGGGCTGAGCAGTTCTTC
CDR3: CASSSLAGGAEQFF
V: TRBV7-9
J: TRBJ2-1
D: TRBD2
length: 14
size: .

DNA: TGTGCCAGCAGCCCAGCCGGGGAGCTGTTTTTT
CDR3: CASSPAGELFF
V: TRBV7-6
J: TRBJ2-2
D: .
length: 11
size: .

DNA: TGTGCCAGCAGTTTCCGACGGGGACAGGGGAGCACAGATACGCAGTATTTT
CDR3: CASSFRRGQGSTDTQYF
V: TRBV27
J: TRBJ2-3
D: TRBD1
length: 17
size: .

DNA: TGCGCCAGCAGCCAAGAAATTGAGACACTAACCTACGAGCAGTACTTC
CDR3: CASSQEIETLTYEQYF
V: TRBV4-3
J: TRBJ2-7
D: .
length: 16
size: .

DNA: TGCGCCAGCAGCCTTTACAGGGTTACTGAAGCTTTCTTT
CDR3: CASSLYRVTEAFF
V: TRBV4-3
J: TRBJ1-1
D: .
length: 13
size: .